This is a list of T cell receptor beta chains from one sample in a study of T cell changes during pregnancy in multiple sclerosis. Sequencing used immunoSEQ multiplex PCR; TCRdb keeps in-frame clones, though not all of them. The table includes 50,000 to 75,000 clones, 93% detected once. Sequencing was performed on CD8+ T cells from peripheral blood mononuclear cells, taken in the third trimester of pregnancy. The receptors originated from a female donor with multiple sclerosis, enrolled in a pregnancy study. Each CDR3 is given with its conserved first and last residue. The D gene is left open where the match is weak. The size entry is marked missing in some rows and otherwise reads once, few, many or a size class.

>TRBV28|TRBJ1-4|NA|once
CASSLTVNEKLFF
TGTGCCAGCAGTTTGACAGTTAATGAAAAACTGTTTTTT
>TRBV30|TRBJ2-2|NA|NA
CAWSVLGRELELTGELFF
TGTGCCTGGAGTGTACTGGGCAGGGAATTGGAGTTAACCGGGGAGCTGTTTTTT
>TRBV7-8|TRBJ1-2|NA|NA
CASSLESVSDYGYTF
TGTGCCAGCAGCTTAGAGAGTGTTTCTGACTATGGCTACACCTTC
>TRBV25-1|TRBJ2-3|TRBD2|NA
CASSRGLAGDTDTQYF
TGTGCCAGCAGTCGCGGACTAGCGGGAGACACAGATACGCAGTATTTT
>TRBV27|TRBJ2-7|NA|NA
CASTSRQRNYEQYF
TGTGCCAGCACCTCCCGACAGAGGAACTACGAGCAGTACTTC
>TRBV6-1|TRBJ2-7|TRBD2|NA
CASSERSGGSYEQYF
TGTGCCAGCAGTGAACGGTCGGGAGGGTCCTACGAGCAGTACTTC
>TRBV18|TRBJ1-1|NA|NA
CASSPPGGYTEAFF
TGTGCCAGCTCACCACCGGGGGGATACACTGAAGCTTTCTTT
>TRBV19|TRBJ2-1|NA|NA
CASSIGLGTFNEQFF
TGTGCCAGTAGTATTGGGTTGGGGACATTCAATGAGCAGTTCTTC
>TRBV9|TRBJ1-5|NA|NA
CASSVGGEGQPQHF
TGTGCCAGCAGCGTAGGGGGGGAAGGTCAGCCCCAGCATTTT
>TRBV2|TRBJ2-1|TRBD2|once
CASTLPPSGSRYNEQFF
TGTGCCAGCACCCTACCGCCTAGCGGGAGTCGCTACAATGAGCAGTTCTTC
>TRBV11-2|TRBJ2-7|NA|once
CASSLGQTYEQYF
TGTGCCAGCAGCCTAGGACAGACCTACGAGCAGTACTTC
>TRBV7-9|TRBJ2-3|NA|NA
CASSLTVTTDTQYF
TGTGCCAGCAGCTTAACAGTCACCACAGATACGCAGTATTTT
>TRBV7-9|TRBJ2-7|TRBD1|NA
CASSPTGDSYEQYF
TGTGCCAGCAGCCCTACAGGGGACTCCTACGAGCAGTACTTC
>TRBV15|TRBJ2-2|NA|NA
CATSAPGLFTGELFF
TGTGCCACCAGCGCGCCGGGACTCTTCACCGGGGAGCTGTTTTTT
>TRBV30|TRBJ2-7|TRBD1|NA
CAWATGQGFNEQYF
TGTGCCTGGGCTACGGGACAGGGGTTCAACGAGCAGTACTTC
>TRBV4-1|TRBJ2-1|TRBD2|NA
CASSQDFGAGRDNEQFF
TGCGCCAGCAGCCAAGATTTTGGGGCAGGGAGGGACAATGAGCAGTTCTTC
>TRBV9|TRBJ1-3|NA|NA
CASSVAYGGSSGNTIYF
TGTGCCAGCAGCGTAGCTTACGGGGGGAGCTCTGGAAACACCATATATTTT
>TRBV2|TRBJ1-1|TRBD1|NA
CASSPTGFKTEAFF
TGTGCCAGCAGCCCGACAGGGTTTAAAACTGAAGCTTTCTTT
>TRBV27|TRBJ2-3|TRBD2|few
CASSQNLAGHTDTQYF
TGTGCCAGCAGTCAAAACCTAGCGGGGCACACAGATACGCAGTATTTT
>TRBV23-1|TRBJ1-2|TRBD1|NA
CASTQRDRSPTNYGYTF
TGCGCCAGCACTCAACGGGACAGGAGTCCAACCAACTATGGCTACACCTTC
>TRBV5-1|TRBJ2-2|TRBD1|NA
CASSPTGAGELFF
TGCGCCAGCAGCCCGACAGGGGCCGGGGAGCTGTTTTTT
>TRBV30|TRBJ2-7|TRBD1|NA
CAWTTGGFHEQYF
TGTGCCTGGACGACAGGGGGCTTTCACGAGCAGTACTTC
>TRBV19|TRBJ1-5|NA|NA
CASSIPTGRRGQPQHF
TGTGCCAGTAGTATCCCTACCGGGAGGCGGGGGCAGCCCCAGCATTTT
>TRBV2|TRBJ2-7|TRBD2|NA
CASSHPGLEAGRLTYEQYF
TGTGCCAGCAGTCACCCGGGACTGGAAGCGGGACGCCTCACCTACGAGCAGTACTTC
>TRBV25-1|TRBJ1-2|NA|NA
CASSSPGNYGYTF
TGTGCCAGCAGTTCCCCAGGGAACTATGGCTACACCTTC
>TRBV6-1|TRBJ1-5|TRBD1|NA
CASSGRRDSNQPQHF
TGTGCCAGCAGTGGACGCCGGGACAGTAATCAGCCCCAGCATTTT
>TRBV4-2|TRBJ1-1|NA|NA
CASSQYTGTTNTEAFF
TGTGCCAGCAGCCAATATACCGGGACAACGAACACTGAAGCTTTCTTT
>TRBV4-1|TRBJ2-1|NA|NA
CASSQDGSDYNEQFF
TGCGCCAGCAGCCAAGACGGGAGCGACTACAATGAGCAGTTCTTC
>TRBV28|TRBJ1-2|NA|NA
CASSLFEYPQSSEDGYTF
TGTGCCAGCAGTTTATTCGAGTACCCACAGTCGTCGGAGGATGGCTACACCTTC
>TRBV19|TRBJ2-7|NA|NA
CASRGGPGGHEQYF
TGTGCCAGTAGAGGGGGACCGGGGGGCCACGAGCAGTACTTC
>TRBV11-2|TRBJ2-1|NA|NA
CASSLVVVADEQFF
TGTGCCAGCAGCTTAGTTGTAGTCGCGGATGAGCAGTTCTTC
>TRBV27|TRBJ2-1|NA|NA
CASSFAASSYNEQFF
TGTGCCAGCAGTTTCGCTGCCAGCTCCTACAATGAGCAGTTCTTC
>TRBV27|TRBJ1-2|TRBD1|NA
CASSLSAPTGEGYTF
TGTGCCAGCAGTTTATCCGCCCCGACAGGGGAAGGCTACACCTTC